One TCR beta chain is described in this entry. What it binds is not known. The sample belongs to a study of long-term antiretroviral therapy in people with HIV. Study overall: Sampling started about a decade before the 2015 immediate-ART recommendation.

At the survey level, the v3.0 immunoSEQ assay was run. Sequencing was directed toward roughly 35,000-55,000 T-cell genomes in each sample. Sequencing was performed with immunoSEQ multiplex PCR; in TCRdb, only in-frame clones are kept and a portion is missing. The profile shows tens of thousands of clones, more than 75% of them singletons. Each contributor possessed a minimum of one pre-ART and a minimum of two post-ART PBMC samples. The V gene's germline CDR1 is MNHEY and CDR2 SVGAGI. With 5 bases clipped from V and 0 bases from J, the junction kept 4 bases outside the gene matches. The CDR3 has 15 residues. Findings and caveats of the study: Relative to control repertoires, HIV repertoires exhibited narrower CDR3 length ranges.

The clonotype originates from a man in his late teens or twenties with HIV. Sequencing was performed on unsorted PBMCs, taken 0.2 years before starting antiretroviral therapy. The chain uses TRBV6-5 and TRBJ1-1; 9 bases map to TRBD1. The CDR3 DNA reads as TGTGCCAGCAGTCCGAGGACAGGGGTGAACACTGAAGCTTTCTTT. Amino acid sequence: CASSPRTGVNTEAFF.